What follows is one TCR beta chain and its context. The clone's antigen remains unknown. The data belong to a study of monozygotic twins with inflammatory bowel disease (dated by TCRdb to about 2019). Study-level background: A total of about 28 monozygotic twin pairs were included in the full study, comprising nine German pairs (four IBD-concordant, five IBD-discordant) and 19 IBD-discordant Danish pairs. Each individual had, on average, about 151 000 unique TCRalpha sequences and 181 000 unique TCRbeta sequences available for analysis. The search for disease-associated traits relied mainly on comparing IBD patients with their genetically identical healthy co-twins within discordant pairs.

An approximately 2.5 ml peripheral blood sample was drawn into PAXgene tubes per donor and stored at -80°C. Total RNA was isolated from whole blood with the PAXgene blood miRNA kit on an automated QIAcube, without T cell sorting. Deep TCRalpha and TCRbeta repertoire profiling with unique molecular barcoding was performed on peripheral blood of monozygotic twin pairs concordant or discordant for inflammatory bowel disease. Smoking habits were recorded for all twin pairs, and individuals were classified as current, former or never smokers. The investigation overall reported the following: Fewer clonotypes were shared with other individuals by IBD patients than by healthy twins, most markedly in patients showing signs of disease activity. Concordant and discordant twins showed no difference in repertoire similarity, possibly because of limited statistical power. The results gave no support for a single strong signal or clonotype linked to IBD. Measured by the inverse Simpson index, TCRbeta repertoire diversity was lower in IBD patients than in their healthy co-twins. Background noise and inter-individual variability may have been introduced into the repertoires by the differing immunosuppressive treatments among patients. Distinction between different T cell subtypes could not be achieved in the analysis.

There are 13 amino acids in the CDR3, from cysteine to phenylalanine inclusive. No DNA has been recorded. The germline V gene specifies SGHVS as CDR1 and FNYEAQ as CDR2. Library construction relied on 5' RACE. The input for every TCR library was approximately 3,500 ng of total RNA. For each sample, cDNA was synthesized in eight separate reactions using SMARTScribe reverse transcriptase. Unique molecular identifiers containing a 6-nucleotide sample barcode were introduced through template switching during cDNA synthesis. TCRalpha and TCRbeta cDNA was amplified in two nested PCRs of roughly 16 and 10 cycles, and bead purification was carried out after each PCR. Before amplification, cDNA was treated with uracil DNA-glycosylase and purified using the QIAquick PCR purification kit. The second PCR was the step at which Illumina TruSeq-compatible adapters and sample-specific barcodes were added. TapeStation and Qubit were used to check library quality and concentration, and 4 to 6 ng of each library went into the pool. Sequencing of pooled libraries was carried out on an Illumina HiSeq2500 single-index Rapid Run using 2 x 100 bp reads and custom sequencing primers. The authors' pipeline ran thus. PCR and sequencing errors were corrected by UMI-based consensus assembly using MiGEC version 1.2.6. MiXCR version 2.1.1 was used to carry out V(D)J alignment, clonotype assembly and CDR3 extraction. Gene usage, clonotype sharing and MAIT/NKT TCR abundance were normalised by analysing the top 1000, 10 000 and 20 000 clonotypes per sample. Diversity was computed as the inverse Simpson index with the vegan R package after downsampling to 27 000 UMIs. Paired Mann-Whitney U tests on discordant twin pairs were used, with Benjamini-Hochberg multiple-testing correction. The reads underwent TCRdb reprocessing, giving one record for each CDR3 protein sequence and no DNA. The V and J calls were determined by TCRdb, not by the authors. The sample's own table lists approximately 380,000 distinct CDR3 sequences. 2.5% to 3% of the sample goes to the ten largest clones.

This receptor was obtained from a human donor with ulcerative colitis or Crohn's disease, or a healthy co-twin of an affected twin (not recorded which). The chain is assembled from TRBV7-6 and TRBJ2-7; the TRBD2 assignment by TCRdb is unverifiable without DNA. The sample was blood. The CDR3 reads as follows: CASGPGLSYEQYF.